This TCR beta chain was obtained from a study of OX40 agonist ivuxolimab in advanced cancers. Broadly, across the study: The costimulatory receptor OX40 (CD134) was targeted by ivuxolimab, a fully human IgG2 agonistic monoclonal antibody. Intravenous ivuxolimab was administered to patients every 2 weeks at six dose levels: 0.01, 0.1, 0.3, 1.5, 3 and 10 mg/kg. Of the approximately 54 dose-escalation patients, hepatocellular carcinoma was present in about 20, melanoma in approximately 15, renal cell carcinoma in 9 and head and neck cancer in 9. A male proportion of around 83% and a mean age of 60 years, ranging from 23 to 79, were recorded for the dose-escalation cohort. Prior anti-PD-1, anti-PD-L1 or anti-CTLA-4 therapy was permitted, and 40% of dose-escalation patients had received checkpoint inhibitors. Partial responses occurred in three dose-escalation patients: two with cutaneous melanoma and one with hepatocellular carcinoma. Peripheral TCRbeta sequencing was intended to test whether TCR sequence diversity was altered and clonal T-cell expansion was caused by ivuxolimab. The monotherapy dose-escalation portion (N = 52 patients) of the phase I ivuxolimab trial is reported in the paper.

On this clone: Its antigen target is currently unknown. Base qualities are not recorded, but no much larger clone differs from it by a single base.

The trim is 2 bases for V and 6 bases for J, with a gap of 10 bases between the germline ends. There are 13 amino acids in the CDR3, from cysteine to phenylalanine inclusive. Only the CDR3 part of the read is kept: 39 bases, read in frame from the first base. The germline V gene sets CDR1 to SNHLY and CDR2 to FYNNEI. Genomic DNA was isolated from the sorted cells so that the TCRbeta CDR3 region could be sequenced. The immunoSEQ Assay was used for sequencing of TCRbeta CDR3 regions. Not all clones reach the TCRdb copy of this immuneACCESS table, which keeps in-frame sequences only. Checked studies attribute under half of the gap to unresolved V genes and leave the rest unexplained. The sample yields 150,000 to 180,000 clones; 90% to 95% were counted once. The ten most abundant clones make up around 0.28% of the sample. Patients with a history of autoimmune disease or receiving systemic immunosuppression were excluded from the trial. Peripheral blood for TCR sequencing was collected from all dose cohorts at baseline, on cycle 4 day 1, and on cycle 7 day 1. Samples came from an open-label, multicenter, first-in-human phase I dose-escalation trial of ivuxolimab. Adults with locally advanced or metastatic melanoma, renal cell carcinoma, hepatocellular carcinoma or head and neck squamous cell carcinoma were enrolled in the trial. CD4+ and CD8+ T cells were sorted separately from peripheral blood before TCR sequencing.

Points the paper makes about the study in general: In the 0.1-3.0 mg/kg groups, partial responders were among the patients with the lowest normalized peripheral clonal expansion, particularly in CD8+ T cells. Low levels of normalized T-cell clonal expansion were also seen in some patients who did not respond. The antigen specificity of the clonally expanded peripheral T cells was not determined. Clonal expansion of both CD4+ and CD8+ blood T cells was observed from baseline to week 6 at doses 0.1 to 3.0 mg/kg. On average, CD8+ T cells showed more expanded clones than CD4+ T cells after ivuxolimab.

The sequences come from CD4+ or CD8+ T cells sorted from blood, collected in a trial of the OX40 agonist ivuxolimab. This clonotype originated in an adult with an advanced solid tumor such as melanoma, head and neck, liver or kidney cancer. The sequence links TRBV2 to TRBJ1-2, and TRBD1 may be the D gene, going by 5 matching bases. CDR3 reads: CASSETPRDGYTF. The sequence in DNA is TGTGCCAGCAGTGAAACCCCCAGGGATGGCTACACCTTC.